Listed here are 27 T cell receptor beta chains from one sample, sequenced in a study of blood T cell repertoires in COVID-19. The protocol was immunoSEQ multiplex PCR, while the TCRdb copy is restricted to in-frame clones and leaves out a portion. The table records 250,000 or so clones, about 85% of them present only once. The material sequenced was PBMCs or T cells enriched from blood (not recorded which). Receptor source: a woman aged 50 to 60 who had been exposed to COVID-19.

This rearrangement joins TRBV12-5 to TRBJ2-2, with TRBD1 matching over 9 bases. After removal of 5 bases from V and 7 bases from J, the junction contained 8 bases not matched to a gene. The germline V gene encodes CDR1 LGHNT and CDR2 FRNRAP. CDR3 length equals 15 residues. CDR3 nucleotide sequence: TGTGCTAGTGGTCTGGGACAGGGAAAGGGCGGGGAGCTGTTTTTT. Its translation: CASGLGQGKGGELFF.

The CDR3 bases are TGTGCCAGCAGCGCGCCGGACAGGCTGAACACTGAAGCTTTCTTT. It codes for CASSAPDRLNTEAFF. The chain is built from TRBV7-9 and TRBJ1-1; the match to TRBD1 covers 7 bases. The CDR3 totals 15 residues. V gave up 5 bases and J gave up 0 bases; unmatched junction bases: 6. Germline CDR1 and CDR2: SEHNR and FQNEAQ (reference sequence).

This clone occurred a few times. This CDR3 is CASKGETFETQYF. The CDR3 DNA reads as TGTGCCAGCAAGGGGGAGACATTTGAGACCCAGTACTTC. V usage is TRBV2 and J usage is TRBJ2-5; TRBD1 might be the D (6 bases). This CDR3 region has 13 residues. Between the trimmed V and J ends, which lost 7 bases and 5 bases, there was a span of 14 bases. Germline CDR1 reads SNHLY; CDR2 reads FYNNEI.

The V gene is TRBV5-1, the J gene TRBJ1-1; D remains unclear. Germline lookup yields CDR1 SGHRS and CDR2 YFSETQ. V was clipped by 0 bases and J by 2 bases, with 8 bases between them. This CDR3 is built from 14 residues. The CDR3 region is CASSLDGQNTEAFF. CDR3 DNA sequence: TGCGCCAGCAGCTTGGACGGTCAAAACACTGAAGCTTTCTTT.

This clone was observed a single time. The chain couples TRBV7-2 to TRBJ1-5; D possibly corresponds to TRBD1 (5 bases). The CDR3 contains 14 residues. Per germline, CDR1 SGHTA and CDR2 FQGNSA. The ends were cut back, 2 bases at V and 3 bases at J, with 8 bases in the middle. The CDR3: CASSLTGFNQPQHF. Written as DNA, the CDR3 is TGTGCCAGCAGCTTAACAGGCTTCAATCAGCCCCAGCATTTT.

This rearrangement joins TRBV5-4 to TRBJ1-4; 7 bases are shared with TRBD1. The CDR3 has 16 amino acids. Germline assignment: CDR1 SGHNT and CDR2 YYREEE (reference sequence). J gave up 4 bases and V 4 bases, and 10 bases lay outside the gene matches. CDR3: CASSRDRALHNEKLFF. Written as DNA, the CDR3 is TGTGCCAGCAGCCGAGACAGGGCCCTCCATAATGAAAAACTGTTTTTT.

This clone has more than one count but fewer than ten. The chain uses TRBV2 and TRBJ1-2; D is unclear. CDR3 length equals 13 residues. Germline lookup yields CDR1 SNHLY and CDR2 FYNNEI. V was pared by 4 bases and J by 3 bases, with 9 bases between. CDR3 sequence (DNA): TGTGCCAGCAGTGCCGAACCGGACTATGGCTACACCTTC. Residues: CASSAEPDYGYTF.

The chain combines TRBV19 with TRBJ2-2, with 10 bases that match TRBD1. Germline loops: CDR1 LNHDA, CDR2 SQIVND (reference sequence). V lost 5 bases and J lost 11; bases outside the gene matches: 2. CDR3 length: 12 amino acids. CDR3 DNA sequence: TGTGCCAGTAGTTTGACAGGGGGCGAGCTGTTTTTT. Translating gives CASSLTGGELFF.

The genes are TRBV19 and TRBJ1-2; D perhaps matches TRBD1 (6 bases). Germline V gives CDR1 LNHDA, CDR2 SQIVND (reference sequence). The length of the CDR3 is 13 residues. Trimming left V 5 bases short and J 8 bases short, with 15 bases between. This CDR3 is CASSPALGGGYTF. DNA for the CDR3: TGTGCCAGTAGTCCGGCCCTAGGGGGAGGCTACACCTTC.

This CDR3 reads CASNSLDRGPEAFF. The CDR3 DNA follows: TGTGCCAGTAACTCCCTGGACAGGGGCCCTGAAGCTTTCTTT. The chain couples TRBV19 to TRBJ1-1; 9 bases agree with TRBD1. J was trimmed by 6 bases and V by 7 bases; bases with no gene match: 9. The CDR3 runs 14 residues. The germline CDR1 and CDR2 sequences are LNHDA and SQIVND (reference sequence).

The rearrangement links TRBV10-1 to TRBJ1-1; D is unresolved. Deletions cut 6 bases from V and 0 bases from J, with 11 bases between. The CDR3 is made up of 14 amino acids. Germline loops: CDR1 WNHNN, CDR2 SYGVQD (reference sequence). The CDR3 here is CASSPGVMNTEAFF. CDR3 coding DNA: TGCGCCAGCAGCCCCGGAGTCATGAACACTGAAGCTTTCTTT.

This rearrangement joins TRBV30 to TRBJ2-5; perhaps TRBD2 as D (5 bases). There are 14 residues in the CDR3. Deletions cut 4 bases from V and 5 bases from J, with 17 bases between. Germline-derived CDR1 and CDR2 are GTSNPN and SVGIG (reference sequence). CDR3 loop: CAWTDGRGWETQYF. The CDR3 region has the DNA TGTGCCTGGACTGACGGCCGAGGGTGGGAGACCCAGTACTTC.

The genes are TRBV6-5 and TRBJ1-2, with D perhaps matching TRBD1 (6 bases). Germline V gives CDR1 MNHEY, CDR2 SVGAGI. V gave up 5 bases and J gave up 5 bases, with 9 bases separating them. CDR3 length equals 12 residues. CDR3 DNA sequence: TGTGCCAGCAGTCCGGACAGATATGGCTACACCTTC. This encodes CASSPDRYGYTF.

The rearrangement uses TRBV5-1 and TRBJ2-5, with 7 bases lining up with TRBD1. Trimming took 2 bases from V and 1 from J; bases not matched to a gene: 5. This CDR3 is 15 amino acids long. The germline V gene encodes CDR1 SGHRS and CDR2 YFSETQ. CDR3 amino acids: CASSLQGLFQETQYF. CDR3 coding DNA: TGCGCCAGCAGCTTACAGGGGCTGTTCCAAGAGACCCAGTACTTC.

The V and J genes are TRBV28 and TRBJ2-7; D may be TRBD1 (6 bases). V lost 4 bases to trimming and J lost 4 bases, with 14 bases between them. There are 14 residues in the CDR3. The germline gives CDR1 MDHEN, CDR2 SYDVKM. The CDR3 is CASSWERGSYEQYF. As DNA, the CDR3 is TGTGCCAGCAGTTGGGAGAGGGGGAGTTACGAGCAGTACTTC.

The chain couples TRBV19 to TRBJ1-5; no firm D call. The CDR3 sequence is 16 residues long. Trimming removed 9 bases from V and 1 base from J, with 19 bases in between. Per the germline V gene, CDR1 is LNHDA and CDR2 is SQIVND (reference sequence). The DNA for the CDR3 is TGTGCCAGCAACCCCAGAGGTTTCGGGAGCAATCAGCCCCAGCATTTT. Translation gives CASNPRGFGSNQPQHF.

The chain links TRBV19 to TRBJ1-1; 9 nucleotides align to TRBD1. CDR1 is LNHDA and CDR2 is SQIVND in the germline V gene (reference sequence). V shed 4 bases, J shed 0 bases, and the junction held 6 bases outside the gene matches. The CDR3 extends over 16 amino acids. CDR3 sequence reads: CASSTRQGGMNTEAFF. The CDR3 coding sequence is TGTGCCAGTAGTACGCGACAGGGGGGCATGAACACTGAAGCTTTCTTT.

The chain links TRBV7-2 to TRBJ2-3; the D is unclear. The CDR3 sequence is 13 residues long. Trimming shortened V by 7 bases and J by 4 bases, and 12 bases separated the two germline ends. The germline CDR1 and CDR2 sequences are SGHTA and FQGNSA. CDR3 sequence reads: CASTPRGPDTQYF. The CDR3 DNA is TGTGCCAGCACCCCTAGAGGTCCAGATACGCAGTATTTT.

This chain links TRBV25-1 with TRBJ1-2, with D tentatively TRBD1 (6 bases). Germline V gene data show CDR1 as MGHDK and CDR2 as SYGVNS. The CDR3 has 12 amino acids. V dropped 6 bases and J dropped 2 bases, with 7 bases sitting between them. In DNA, the CDR3 is TGTGCCAGCAGACAGGGAAACTATGGCTACACCTTC. It encodes CASRQGNYGYTF.

The rearrangement uses TRBV3-1 (or the pseudogene TRBV3-2) and TRBJ2-1; 8 nucleotides agree with TRBD1. The CDR3 consists of 13 residues. From germline, CDR1 is LGHDT and CDR2 YNNKEL (reference sequence). The J segment lost 9 bases and the V segment lost 0 bases, leaving 1 base of the junction unmatched. The CDR3 region has the DNA TGTGCCAGCAGCCAAGATGACAGGGGTGAGCAGTTCTTC. Its translation is CASSQDDRGEQFF.

V gene TRBV7-9 combines with J gene TRBJ2-5, with D possibly matching TRBD2 (6 bases). The V end was cut by 3 bases, the J end by 7 bases, with 15 bases between. The CDR3 extends over 14 amino acids. CDR1 and CDR2 (germline): SEHNR, FQNEAQ (reference sequence). This CDR3 reads CASSLRPKEGTQYF. The CDR3 DNA sequence: TGTGCCAGCAGCTTGAGGCCCAAGGAGGGGACCCAGTACTTC.

This clone was seen just once. The CDR3 sequence: CAISESPTGGEVGYTF. The CDR3 DNA reads as TGTGCCATCAGTGAGTCCCCGACAGGGGGCGAAGTTGGCTACACCTTC. The genes are TRBV10-3 and TRBJ1-2; 10 bases align to TRBD1. Germline CDR1 is ENHRY and CDR2 is SYGVKD. V shed 0 bases and J 7 bases; nucleotides not matched to a gene: 8. CDR3 length equals 16 residues.

The rearrangement joins TRBV20-1 to TRBJ2-5; TRBD2 agrees at 9 bases. Germline V gene sequence: CDR1 DFQATT, CDR2 SNEGSKA (reference sequence). The CDR3 runs 13 residues. The junction had 4 bases not matched to a gene; V was cut back by 3 bases and J by 5 bases. CDR3: CSASPSGIETQYF. The CDR3 bases are TGCAGTGCTAGTCCTAGCGGGATCGAGACCCAGTACTTC.

The V call is TRBV5-1, the J call TRBJ1-3; D is possibly TRBD1 (6 bases). V was cut by 3 bases and J by 3 bases, with 10 bases left in between. Per germline, CDR1 SGHRS and CDR2 YFSETQ. This CDR3 is built from 14 residues. The CDR3 protein is CASSSGQFGNTIYF. Written as DNA, the CDR3 is TGCGCCAGCAGCTCCGGACAGTTTGGAAACACCATATATTTT.

The chain links TRBV2 to TRBJ1-5; D gene uncertain. The V and J ends lost 7 bases and 5 bases respectively, with 18 bases between them. In germline, CDR1 is SNHLY, CDR2 FYNNEI. The CDR3 consists of 15 residues. CDR3 nucleotides: TGTGCCAGCAACTTGGCACCAGGTATTGATCAGCCCCAGCATTTT. It yields the protein CASNLAPGIDQPQHF.

This clone has a single count. The chain is built from TRBV3-1 (or the pseudogene TRBV3-2) and TRBJ2-3, with TRBD2 identical over 8 bases. CDR1 is LGHDT and CDR2 is YNNKEL in the germline V gene (reference sequence). This CDR3 is built from 16 residues. Trimming removed 1 base from V and 4 bases from J; junction bases left unmatched: 7. The CDR3 DNA sequence: TGTGCCAGCAGCCAAGCTTTAAGCGGGGGAGCAGATACGCAGTATTTT. Residues: CASSQALSGGADTQYF.

The chain uses TRBV5-6 and TRBJ2-1; 9 bases are a match to TRBD2. The trim removed 0 bases at V and 6 bases at J, leaving 4 bases unmatched. CDR3 length: 15 amino acids. From germline, CDR1 is SGHDT and CDR2 YYEEEE. The CDR3 DNA reads as TGTGCCAGCAGCTTGGCAAGACTAGCGGCCAATGAGCAGTTCTTC. Encoded protein: CASSLARLAANEQFF.